The next 25 T cell receptor beta chains were all read from a single sample in a study of T-cell memory formation after mild COVID-19. Each CDR3 protein is one row after TCRdb ran MiXCR on the 5' RACE reads. Counted here are under 300,000 distinct CDR3 sequences, about 16% occurring once; the ten biggest clones make up around 3.7%. The sample consisted of PBMCs or a T cell subset sorted from them (not recorded which). These receptors were obtained from a man younger than 30 who had mild COVID-19 (a few samples of this study predate the infection). Cell type and time point are not known.

A few counts support this clonotype. The V call is TRBV3-1, the J call TRBJ2-7; TRBD1 or TRBD2 may be the D gene (5 bases each). V gave up 2 bases and J gave up 4 bases, with 9 bases separating them. This CDR3 contains 13 residues. Germline V gene lookup returns CDR1 LGHDT and CDR2 YNNKEL (reference sequence). The CDR3 nucleotides read TGTGCCAGCAGCCAACCGGGACCTTACGAGCAGTACTTC. Translation: CASSQPGPYEQYF.

V is TRBV3-1 and J is TRBJ2-3; D is unresolved. V dropped 2 bases and J dropped 2 bases, with 5 bases sitting between them. The CDR3 contains 13 residues. The V gene's germline CDR1 is LGHDT and CDR2 YNNKEL (reference sequence). In DNA, the CDR3 is TGTGCCAGCAGCCAAACTCACACAGATACGCAGTATTTT. The encoded protein is CASSQTHTDTQYF.

A few counts support this clonotype. The chain couples TRBV6-6 to TRBJ1-2; 9 bases map to TRBD1. The germline V gene has CDR1 MNHNY and CDR2 SVGAGI (reference sequence). This CDR3 region has 14 residues. J was trimmed by 2 bases and V by 10 bases; bases with no gene match: 8. For the CDR3, the DNA is TGTGCCACCCGACAAGGACAGGGGAACTATGGCTACACCTTC. Protein product: CATRQGQGNYGYTF.

V gene TRBV7-2 combines with J gene TRBJ1-1, with a tentative D call TRBD1 (5 bases). The CDR3 is 13 amino acids. Germline V gene sequence: CDR1 SGHTA, CDR2 FQGNSA. V was clipped by 2 bases and J by 7 bases, with 11 bases between them. DNA for the CDR3: TGTGCCAGCAGCTTAACGACAGACCTTGAAGCTTTCTTT. It translates to CASSLTTDLEAFF.

The rearrangement joins TRBV20-1 to TRBJ2-2; 11 positions agree with TRBD2. Germline CDR1 and CDR2: DFQATT and SNEGSKA (reference sequence). The trim removed 6 bases at V and 1 base at J, leaving 1 base unmatched. The CDR3 totals 14 residues. The CDR3 loop is CSAGLAGNTGELFF. CDR3 nucleotides: TGCAGTGCCGGACTAGCGGGGAACACCGGGGAGCTGTTTTTT.

The J gene is TRBJ2-2, the V gene TRBV7-9; no firm D call. V was trimmed by 2 bases and J by 5 bases, leaving 18 bases between them. CDR3 size: 17 residues. Germline values: CDR1 SEHNR, CDR2 FQNEAQ (reference sequence). In DNA, the CDR3 is TGTGCCAGCAGCTTAACGTCGTCCCAGGTTTTAACCGGGGAGCTGTTTTTT. Translation: CASSLTSSQVLTGELFF.

This clonotype has just a few counts. The chain recombines TRBV5-1 with TRBJ2-5; 7 bases agree with TRBD1. J gave up 5 bases and V 2 bases, and 9 bases lay outside the gene matches. Germline CDR1 SGHRS, CDR2 YFSETQ. The CDR3 is 15 residues long. The CDR3 sequence: CASSFSDRVTETQYF. The CDR3 DNA sequence: TGCGCCAGCAGCTTCTCAGACAGGGTTACGGAGACCCAGTACTTC.

The chain links TRBV10-1 to TRBJ2-1; 7 positions agree with TRBD1. J lost 8 bases, V lost 6 bases, and 13 bases had no gene match. The germline V gene encodes CDR1 WNHNN and CDR2 SYGVQD (reference sequence). CDR3 length: 15 residues. CDR3 protein: CASSEGGQAYDEQFF. CDR3 nucleotides: TGCGCCAGCAGCGAAGGCGGACAGGCGTACGATGAGCAGTTCTTC.

This chain uses TRBV20-1 with TRBJ2-1, with 8 positions matching TRBD2. With V trimmed by 3 bases and J by 4 bases, 14 bases remained unmatched. Per germline, CDR1 DFQATT and CDR2 SNEGSKA (reference sequence). CDR3 length equals 17 residues. The CDR3 DNA follows: TGCAGTGCTAGTATTTCTCGACGGGGGGGGAGATACAATGAGCAGTTCTTC. Protein product: CSASISRRGGRYNEQFF.

This clonotype was seen a few times. The V and J genes are TRBV20-1 and TRBJ2-7, with 10 bases that match TRBD1. CDR1 DFQATT and CDR2 SNEGSKA come from the germline V gene (reference sequence). The CDR3 extends over 14 amino acids. The junction had 7 bases not matched to a gene; V was cut back by 5 bases and J by 3 bases. For the CDR3, the DNA is TGCAGTGCTGGTTGGGACAGGGGCCTCTACGAGCAGTACTTC. It specifies CSAGWDRGLYEQYF.

There are many counts of this clonotype. The rearrangement links TRBV7-2 to TRBJ2-3; D is uncertain. The CDR3 totals 10 residues. Per germline, CDR1 SGHTA and CDR2 FQGNSA. V was clipped by 8 bases and J by 5 bases, with 5 bases between them. As DNA, the CDR3 is TGTGCCAGCGGTCTAGATACGCAGTATTTT. Its protein product is CASGLDTQYF.

This clonotype was seen only a few times. The rearrangement joins TRBV27 to TRBJ1-1; D is uncertain. Looked up from germline, CDR1 is MNHEY and CDR2 is SMNVEV (reference sequence). The V gene lost 5 bases and the J gene lost 11 bases, with 21 bases spanning the gap. This CDR3 spans 14 amino acids. CDR3 amino acids: CASSPWTVDVEAFF. Here the CDR3 DNA reads TGTGCCAGCAGTCCCTGGACGGTGGACGTAGAGGCTTTCTTT.

This clonotype was observed at least ten times. A junction end diverges from the germline sequence, so it may reflect a read error. The V call is TRBV12-3 or TRBV12-4, the J call TRBJ2-2, with a possible D match to TRBD2 (6 bases). The CDR3 totals 15 residues. CDR3 DNA sequence: TGTGCCAGCAGATTAGCGGAGCGGAACACCGGGGAGCTGTTTTTT. Translating it yields CASRLAERNTGELFF.

This clonotype has more than one count but fewer than ten. V usage is TRBV7-2 and J usage is TRBJ1-5; D is unresolved. Germline CDR1 SGHTA, CDR2 FQGNSA. V lost 3 bases, J lost 5 bases, and 11 bases lay in between. The CDR3 contains 14 residues. The CDR3 is CASSFGGLDQPQHF. The CDR3 coding sequence is TGTGCCAGCAGCTTCGGAGGATTGGATCAGCCCCAGCATTTT.

In this sample, this clonotype turned up a few times. The gene calls are TRBV5-1 and TRBJ2-3; 7 bases agree with TRBD2. Trimming at V came to 0 bases and at J to 4 bases, leaving 5 bases not matched to a gene. The CDR3 totals 15 residues. CDR1 is SGHRS and CDR2 is YFSETQ in the germline V gene. The CDR3 region has the DNA TGCGCCAGCAGCTTGGGGCTAGCGGCACCAGATACGCAGTATTTT. It translates to CASSLGLAAPDTQYF.

This chain links TRBV20-1 with TRBJ2-3; the match to TRBD2 covers 11 bases. V lost 4 bases and J lost 6; bases outside the gene matches: 3. Germline V gene lookup returns CDR1 DFQATT and CDR2 SNEGSKA (reference sequence). This CDR3 has 13 residues. As DNA, the CDR3 is TGCAGTGCTAAGGCTAGCGGGGGGGATACGCAGTATTTT. Residues: CSAKASGGDTQYF.

This chain uses TRBV4-3 with TRBJ2-3; TRBD1 agrees at 8 bases. The length of the CDR3 is 18 residues. Germline loops: CDR1 LGHNA, CDR2 YSLEER. The trim removed 0 bases at V and 4 bases at J, leaving 12 bases unmatched. CDR3 sequence reads: CASSQEYLGTGSPDTQYF. For the CDR3, the DNA is TGCGCCAGCAGCCAAGAGTATCTAGGGACAGGTAGCCCAGATACGCAGTATTTT.

The chain combines TRBV7-6 with TRBJ1-3; 9 bases line up with TRBD1. The J segment lost 3 bases and the V segment lost 4 bases, leaving 7 bases of the junction unmatched. This CDR3 spans 16 amino acids. The germline CDR1 and CDR2 sequences are SGHVS and FNYEAQ. DNA for the CDR3: TGTGCCAGCAGCTACGTACAGGGGGCCCTTGGAAACACCATATATTTT. It encodes CASSYVQGALGNTIYF.

The genes are TRBV6-2 or TRBV6-3 and TRBJ2-3, with D hard to call. The CDR3 runs 8 residues. Germline lookup yields CDR1 MNHEY and CDR2 SVGEGT. Between the trimmed V and J ends, which lost 8 bases and 6 bases, there was a span of 0 bases. The CDR3 region is CASDTQYF. The CDR3 nucleotides are TGTGCCAGCGATACGCAGTATTTT.

The rearrangement uses TRBV3-1 and TRBJ2-3; 7 nucleotides match TRBD1. CDR1 is LGHDT, CDR2 YNNKEL, per germline (reference sequence). The CDR3 sequence is 13 residues long. Trimming at V came to 4 bases and at J to 6 bases, leaving 4 bases not matched to a gene. CDR3 sequence: CASSPTGLDTQYF. In DNA, the CDR3 is TGTGCCAGCAGCCCGACAGGGCTGGATACGCAGTATTTT.

The chain joins TRBV7-3 to TRBJ2-1, with 7 bases fitting TRBD1. CDR1 is SGHTA, CDR2 FQGTGA, per germline. The CDR3 contains 15 residues. Losses at the gene ends were 6 bases for V and 7 bases for J; bases not matched to a gene: 12. In DNA, the CDR3 is TGTGCCAGCAGTCCAGGAAGGGGGCGTCTAAATGAGCAGTTCTTC. As protein: CASSPGRGRLNEQFF. Full variable domain (remainder filled in from reference TRBV7-3 and TRBJ2-1): GAGVSQTPSNKVTEKGKYVELRCDPISGHTALYWYRQSLGQGPEFLIYFQGTGAADDSGLPNDRFFAVRPEGSVSTLKIQRTERGDSAVYLCASSPGRGRLNEQFFGPGTRLTVL.

The chain couples TRBV20-1 to TRBJ2-2, with D possibly matching TRBD1 (5 bases). Trimming cost V 6 bases and J 1 base, with 15 bases left between them. CDR3 size: 15 residues. From germline, CDR1 is DFQATT and CDR2 SNEGSKA (reference sequence). The DNA for the CDR3 is TGCAGTGCCCCGAGGCAGGGCATGAACACCGGGGAGCTGTTTTTT. Translated, it gives CSAPRQGMNTGELFF.

The CDR3 protein is CASSQAGLAAYNEQFF. CDR3 nucleotide sequence: TGTGCCAGCAGCCAAGCAGGACTAGCGGCTTACAATGAGCAGTTCTTC. The chain combines TRBV3-1 with TRBJ2-1; 10 bases align to TRBD2. Per germline, CDR1 LGHDT and CDR2 YNNKEL (reference sequence). This CDR3 comprises 16 residues. V trimming: 1 base; J trimming: 4 bases; junction bases outside the gene matches: 4.

V is TRBV10-3 and J is TRBJ2-3; 9 bases are shared with TRBD2. There are 14 residues in the CDR3. Germline CDR1 reads ENHRY; CDR2 reads SYGVKD. Trimming took 3 bases from V and 5 from J; bases not matched to a gene: 3. The CDR3 nucleotides are TGTGCCATCAGTGACGGCGGGGGGGGAGATACGCAGTATTTT. It is translated as CAISDGGGGDTQYF.

This clonotype has just a few counts. The chain has TRBV18 and TRBJ2-5; D could derive from TRBD1 or TRBD2 (5 bases each). Germline CDR1 is KGHSH and CDR2 is LQKENI. The CDR3 runs 15 residues. With 0 bases removed from V and 7 bases from J, the gap between germline ends came to 15 bases. CDR3 in amino acids: CASSPPIREWWTQYF. The CDR3 DNA reads as TGTGCCAGCTCACCACCGATCAGGGAGTGGTGGACCCAGTACTTC.